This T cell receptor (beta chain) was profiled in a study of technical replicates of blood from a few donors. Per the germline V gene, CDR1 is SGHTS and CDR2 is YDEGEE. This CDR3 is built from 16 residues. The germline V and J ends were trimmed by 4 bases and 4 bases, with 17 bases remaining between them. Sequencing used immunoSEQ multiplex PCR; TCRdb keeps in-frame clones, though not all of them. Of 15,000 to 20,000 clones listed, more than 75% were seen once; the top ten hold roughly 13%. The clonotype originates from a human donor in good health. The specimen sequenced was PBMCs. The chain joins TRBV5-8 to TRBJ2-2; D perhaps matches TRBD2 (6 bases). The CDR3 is CASSRARVAATGELFF. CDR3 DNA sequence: TGTGCCAGCAGCCGAGCCCGGGTAGCGGCCACCGGGGAGCTGTTTTTT. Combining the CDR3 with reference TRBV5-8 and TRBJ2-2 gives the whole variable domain EAGVTQSPTHLIKTRGQQATLRCSPISGHTSVYWYQQALGLGLQFLLWYDEGEERNRGNFPPRFSGRQFPNYSSELNVNALELEDSALYLCASSRARVAATGELFFGEGSRLTVL.